Below, 28 T cell receptor beta chains from the same sample are listed, as sequenced in a study of long-term antiretroviral therapy in people with HIV. Researchers report immunoSEQ v3.0 was run at survey level. Here immunoSEQ multiplex PCR was the method, and the copy in TCRdb shows in-frame clones only, minus some. The table has roughly 18,000 clones, around 80% seen once. Sequencing used unsorted PBMCs, obtained 2.2 years after starting antiretroviral therapy. The receptors come from a man aged 45 to 65 with HIV.

The genes are TRBV6-6 and TRBJ1-1; 8 nucleotides agree with TRBD1. Trimming took 4 bases from V and 1 from J; bases not matched to a gene: 8. Germline V gives CDR1 MNHNY, CDR2 SVGAGI (reference sequence). The CDR3 totals 16 residues. CDR3 protein: CASSSTRTGRNTEAFF. CDR3 coding DNA: TGTGCCAGCAGTTCCACCAGGACAGGGAGGAACACTGAAGCTTTCTTT.

The chain recombines TRBV18 with TRBJ1-4; D unresolved. The germline gives CDR1 KGHSH, CDR2 LQKENI. This CDR3 has 14 residues. V was clipped by 3 bases and J by 0 bases, with 5 bases between them. The CDR3 nucleotides are TGTGCCAGCTCACCTTCAGCAACTAATGAAAAACTGTTTTTT. Its translation: CASSPSATNEKLFF. Variable domain in full (rest from reference TRBV18 and TRBJ1-4): NAGVMQNPRHLVRRRGQEARLRCSPMKGHSHVYWYRQLPEEGLKFMVYLQKENIIDESGMPKERFSAEFPKEGPSILRIQQVVRGDSAAYFCASSPSATNEKLFFGSGTQLSVL.

The chain recombines TRBV5-1 with TRBJ2-3, with D possibly TRBD1 on 6 matching bases. Trimming took off 4 bases at V and 4 bases at J, with 16 bases between the two ends. The CDR3 runs 15 residues. Germline V gene sequence: CDR1 SGHRS, CDR2 YFSETQ. Written as DNA, the CDR3 is TGCGCCAGCAGCACCACAGGGATTTATGCAGATACGCAGTATTTT. This translates into CASSTTGIYADTQYF.

The rearrangement links TRBV10-3 to TRBJ2-7; D possibly matches TRBD1 or TRBD2 (5 bases each). Germline V lookup: CDR1 ENHRY, CDR2 SYGVKD. This CDR3 spans 16 amino acids. V was shortened by 6 bases and J by 0 bases, with 18 bases between the two germline ends. In nucleotides, the CDR3 is TGTGCCATCAGGAACATACCGGGACCGTACTCCTACGAGCAGTACTTC. Translated: CAIRNIPGPYSYEQYF.

The chain links TRBV7-2 to TRBJ1-1; D is ambiguous. From germline, CDR1 is SGHTA and CDR2 FQGNSA. With 8 bases removed from V and 10 bases from J, the gap between germline ends came to 14 bases. The CDR3 is 11 amino acids. The CDR3 bases are TGTGCCAGCGGCCTGGAGTGGGCAGCTTTCTTT. Amino acid sequence: CASGLEWAAFF. The variable domain in full, completed from reference TRBV7-2 and TRBJ1-1, reads GAGVSQSPSNKVTEKGKDVELRCDPISGHTALYWYRQSLGQGLEFLIYFQGNSAPDKSGLPSDRFSAERTGGSVSTLTIQRTQQEDSAVYLCASGLEWAAFFGQGTRLTVV.

This clone was detected only a few times. V gene TRBV12-5 combines with J gene TRBJ2-3; TRBD1 aligns across 11 bases. This CDR3 has 15 amino acids. CDR1 and CDR2 (germline): LGHNT, FRNRAP. Trimming cost V 5 bases and J 4 bases; bases outside gene matches: 5. As DNA, the CDR3 is TGTGCTAGTGGTCCGGGGACAGGGGGGCCAGATACGCAGTATTTT. Translation gives CASGPGTGGPDTQYF.

This clone was observed a single time. V and J are TRBV4-1 and TRBJ2-7; D is possibly TRBD1 or TRBD2 (6 bases each). The CDR3 sequence is 15 residues long. Germline loops: CDR1 MGHRA, CDR2 YSYEKL. Between the trimmed V and J ends, which lost 1 base and 6 bases, there was a span of 16 bases. As DNA, the CDR3 is TGCGCCAGCAGCCAAGCGGCGGGACACCTCTCCGAGCAGTACTTC. Amino acid sequence: CASSQAAGHLSEQYF.

V and J are TRBV5-6 and TRBJ2-3; D is undetermined. The CDR3 extends over 16 amino acids. The germline V gene has CDR1 SGHDT and CDR2 YYEEEE. The V end was cut by 3 bases, the J end by 1 base, with 15 bases between. This CDR3 is CASSSPRVGRTDTQYF. For the CDR3, the DNA is TGTGCCAGCAGCTCCCCACGCGTGGGTCGCACAGATACGCAGTATTTT. Full variable domain (remainder filled in from reference TRBV5-6 and TRBJ2-3): DAGVTQSPTHLIKTRGQQVTLRCSPKSGHDTVSWYQQALGQGPQFIFQYYEEEERQRGNFPDRFSGHQFPNYSSELNVNALLLGDSALYLCASSSPRVGRTDTQYFGPGTRLTVL.

This chain connects TRBV7-9 to TRBJ2-1; 10 nucleotides align to TRBD2. The germline gives CDR1 SEHNR, CDR2 FQNEAQ (reference sequence). The CDR3 covers 14 residues. V was pared by 10 bases and J by 9 bases, with 12 bases of the junction left unmatched. CDR3 in DNA: TGTGCCACCCCCAGGATAGCGGGAGGACCTGAGCAGTTCTTC. Protein: CATPRIAGGPEQFF.

This chain joins TRBV23-1 and TRBJ2-1; D may be TRBD2 (5 bases). TRBV23-1 is an ORF; its function is uncertain. This CDR3 comprises 11 residues. V was cut by 6 bases and J by 6 bases, with 6 bases left in between. CDR3 loop: CASREVNEQFF. The DNA for the CDR3 is TGCGCCAGCAGGGAGGTCAATGAGCAGTTCTTC.

This clone was seen just once. V is TRBV6-1 and J is TRBJ2-1; 8 bases match TRBD2. Looked up from germline, CDR1 is MNHNS and CDR2 is SASEGT. Germline trimming cut 5 bases from V and 6 bases from J; bases unmatched to any gene: 9. This CDR3 comprises 15 residues. The chain's CDR3 is CASSLAGVGGNEQFF. CDR3 bases: TGTGCCAGCAGTCTAGCGGGTGTGGGGGGCAATGAGCAGTTCTTC.

The chain recombines TRBV27 with TRBJ1-1, with a weak D call TRBD1 (6 bases). CDR1 MNHEY and CDR2 SMNVEV come from the germline V gene (reference sequence). V was shortened by 3 bases and J by 1 base, with 9 bases between the two germline ends. The length of the CDR3 is 14 residues. The CDR3 DNA follows: TGTGCCAGCAGTTTTTGGGGGGCGAACACTGAAGCTTTCTTT. Translating gives CASSFWGANTEAFF.

DNA for the CDR3: TGCGCCAGCAGCTTGACAGGGCCCGTGAACACTGAAGCTTTCTTT. Translated: CASSLTGPVNTEAFF. The rearrangement links TRBV5-1 to TRBJ1-1, with D tentatively TRBD1 (6 bases). V lost 1 base and J lost 0, with 10 bases in between. Germline CDR1 is SGHRS and CDR2 is YFSETQ. The CDR3 totals 15 residues.

The rearrangement links TRBV7-9 to TRBJ2-5; 14 nucleotides match TRBD2. V lost 5 bases and J lost 1; bases outside the gene matches: 12. The CDR3 runs 19 residues. Germline V gene data show CDR1 as SEHNR and CDR2 as FQNEAQ (reference sequence). This chain's CDR3 is CASSPGLAGAVRFQETQYF. CDR3 nucleotides: TGTGCCAGCAGCCCGGGACTAGCGGGGGCCGTACGCTTCCAAGAGACCCAGTACTTC.

This clone was found a few times. The chain couples TRBV6-6 to TRBJ2-7; the D gene is possibly TRBD2 (5 bases). V lost 11 bases and J 2 bases, leaving 19 bases between the germline ends. This CDR3 is built from 14 residues. Germline values: CDR1 MNHNY, CDR2 SVGAGI (reference sequence). CDR3 region: CAGEGRLEAYEQYF. The DNA for the CDR3 is TGTGCCGGAGAAGGGCGCCTGGAGGCCTACGAGCAGTACTTC.

The chain carries TRBV7-6 and TRBJ2-2; 7 nucleotides align to TRBD2. With 0 bases clipped from V and 5 bases from J, the junction kept 6 bases outside the gene matches. CDR1 is SGHVS and CDR2 is FNYEAQ in the germline V gene. This CDR3 is 16 amino acids long. The CDR3 DNA reads TGTGCCAGCAGCTTAGCTACCCTAGCGGTTACCGGGGAGCTGTTTTTT. This translates into CASSLATLAVTGELFF.

The V call is TRBV5-4, the J call TRBJ2-7; tentative D call: TRBD1 (6 bases). This CDR3 is built from 15 residues. V was pared by 3 bases and J by 2 bases, with 15 bases between. Germline CDR1 is SGHNT and CDR2 is YYREEE (reference sequence). CDR3 in amino acids: CASSWGGGQTYEQYF. In DNA form, the CDR3 reads TGTGCCAGCAGCTGGGGCGGCGGACAGACCTACGAGCAGTACTTC.

The CDR3 region is CASSQSQDRANTGELFF. CDR3 sequence (DNA): TGTGCCAGCAGCCAAAGTCAAGACAGGGCGAACACCGGGGAGCTGTTTTTT. The chain links TRBV4-2 to TRBJ2-2; 7 positions agree with TRBD1. With V trimmed by 2 bases and J by 0 bases, 6 bases remained unmatched. Per germline, CDR1 LGHNA and CDR2 YNFKEQ. CDR3 length equals 17 residues.

The genes are TRBV4-1 and TRBJ1-2; D might be TRBD1 (5 bases). This CDR3 has 13 residues. CDR1 MGHRA and CDR2 YSYEKL come from the germline V gene. With 5 bases removed from V and 6 bases from J, the gap between germline ends came to 13 bases. The CDR3 nucleotides are TGCGCCAGCAGCGCGGGGCCCTGGGATGGCTACACCTTC. This gives the protein CASSAGPWDGYTF.

The V and J genes are TRBV5-4 and TRBJ1-1; D is perhaps TRBD1 (6 bases). Trimming shortened V by 0 bases and J by 3 bases, and 9 bases separated the two germline ends. This CDR3 spans 14 amino acids. The V gene's germline CDR1 is SGHNT and CDR2 YYREEE (reference sequence). The CDR3 bases are TGTGCCAGCAGCTTGGCGGGGGCGGACACTGAAGCTTTCTTT. It yields the protein CASSLAGADTEAFF.

The chain has TRBV9 and TRBJ2-2, with D perhaps assigned TRBD1 or TRBD2 (6 bases each). This CDR3 region has 12 residues. V was trimmed by 7 bases and J by 7 bases, leaving 11 bases between them. Germline loops: CDR1 SGDLS, CDR2 YYNGEE. CDR3 sequence: CASGGQNGELFF. CDR3 coding DNA: TGTGCCAGCGGGGGGCAAAACGGGGAGCTGTTTTTT. Full variable domain (remainder filled in from reference TRBV9 and TRBJ2-2): DSGVTQTPKHLITATGQRVTLRCSPRSGDLSVYWYQQSLDQGLQFLIQYYNGEERAKGNILERFSAQQFPDLHSELNLSSLELGDSALYFCASGGQNGELFFGEGSRLTVL.

The chain recombines TRBV7-2 with TRBJ1-1, with TRBD1 matching over 7 bases. The CDR3 covers 14 residues. Germline V CDR1 and CDR2: SGHTA, FQGNSA. Trimming removed 2 bases from V and 4 bases from J; junction bases left unmatched: 4. CDR3 sequence reads: CASSLRQGGTEAFF. The CDR3 nucleotides are TGTGCCAGCAGCTTACGACAGGGTGGCACTGAAGCTTTCTTT.

This chain connects TRBV4-1 to TRBJ2-7; the D gene is possibly TRBD1 (6 bases). Germline loops: CDR1 MGHRA, CDR2 YSYEKL. There are 16 residues in the CDR3. Trimming left V 4 bases short and J 1 base short, with 17 bases between. This chain's CDR3 is CASSPSGQFLSYEQYF. As DNA, the CDR3 is TGCGCCAGCAGCCCTTCGGGACAATTCCTTTCCTACGAGCAGTACTTC.

This chain uses TRBV19 with TRBJ1-6, with TRBD1 identical over 7 bases. The trim removed 5 bases at V and 0 bases at J, leaving 13 bases unmatched. In germline, CDR1 is LNHDA, CDR2 SQIVND (reference sequence). The CDR3 runs to 19 residues. The CDR3 is CASSPRKGQWSSYNSPLHF. In nucleotides, the CDR3 is TGTGCCAGTAGTCCCCGTAAGGGACAGTGGAGCTCCTATAATTCACCCCTCCACTTT.

The CDR3, as DNA: TGTGCCAGCAGCCCTATCGACGGAGCTAACTATGGCTACACCTTC. The encoded protein is CASSPIDGANYGYTF. J is TRBJ1-2 and V is TRBV11-2; D not certain. Trimming cost V 5 bases and J 0 bases, with 13 bases left between them. The CDR3 runs 15 residues. Germline-derived CDR1 and CDR2 are SGHAT and FQNNGV.

Of note for this clone: Relative to the germline gene, one junction end is altered; a read error may explain this. The sample carries other DNA sequences with the same CDR3. The V and J genes are TRBV5-6 and TRBJ1-5, with D possibly being TRBD1 (6 bases). CDR1 SGHDT and CDR2 YYEEEE come from the germline V gene. The CDR3 contains 15 residues. In nucleotides, the CDR3 is TGCGCCAGCAGCTTACGACAGGCCCTAAATCAGCCCCAGCATTTT. Amino acid sequence: CASSLRQALNQPQHF.

The chain employs TRBV5-6 and TRBJ1-5; no clear D. The CDR3 is 16 amino acids. Per germline, CDR1 SGHDT and CDR2 YYEEEE. Trimming pared 0 bases from V and 0 bases from J, leaving 10 bases between. CDR3: CASSLGGHYSNQPQHF. The CDR3 DNA reads TGTGCCAGCAGCTTGGGAGGTCACTATAGCAATCAGCCCCAGCATTTT.

V and J are TRBV19 and TRBJ2-4, with 8 nucleotides matching TRBD1. CDR1 is LNHDA and CDR2 is SQIVND in the germline V gene (reference sequence). The CDR3 covers 16 residues. The J segment lost 2 bases and the V segment lost 3 bases, leaving 6 bases of the junction unmatched. The CDR3 loop is CASSIRTGKTKNIQYF. The CDR3 DNA follows: TGTGCCAGTAGTATCAGGACAGGGAAGACCAAAAACATTCAGTACTTC.